This TCR beta chain was sequenced for a study of blood T cell repertoires in COVID-19. For the study at large: T cells, B-cell-depleted T cells, or PBMCs provided the cDNA or gDNA that served as material.

This clone was recorded once. Only in-frame clones appear in the TCRdb table, and some are missing; sequencing was by immunoSEQ multiplex PCR. The sample records about 140,000 clones, about 87% being singletons. The CDR3 extends over 15 amino acids. The V gene end was trimmed by 6 bases and the J gene end by 0 bases; junction bases not matched to a gene: 5. The germline CDR1 and CDR2 sequences are MNHEY and SVGAGI. V gene TRBV6-5 combines with J gene TRBJ1-5; 7 bases map to TRBD1. The clonotype comes from a woman in her 50s with acute or convalescent COVID-19. Sequencing was carried out using peripheral blood. The CDR3 region is CASRPGTASNQPQHF. As DNA, the CDR3 is TGTGCCAGCAGACCCGGGACAGCTAGCAATCAGCCCCAGCATTTT.